The source of this T cell receptor (beta chain) is a study of cytomegalovirus exposure and HLA in healthy donors. Primers included in the PCR were 60 Vbeta and 13 Jbeta primers. Sequencing used immunoSEQ multiplex PCR; TCRdb keeps in-frame clones, though not all of them. The sample holds over 150,000 clones, roughly 77% seen once. This clone showed up just once. Trimming removed 6 bases from V and 4 bases from J, with 13 bases in between. Germline V lookup: CDR1 LGHNA, CDR2 YSLEER. CDR3 length equals 14 residues. The chain is built from TRBV4-3 and TRBJ1-5; D is perhaps TRBD1 (6 bases). Sequenced material: PBMCs. The receptor was derived from a young man in good health and CMV-seropositive. The CDR3 reads CASSLTGQNQPQHF. In DNA form, the CDR3 reads TGCGCCAGCAGTCTTACAGGGCAGAATCAGCCCCAGCATTTT.